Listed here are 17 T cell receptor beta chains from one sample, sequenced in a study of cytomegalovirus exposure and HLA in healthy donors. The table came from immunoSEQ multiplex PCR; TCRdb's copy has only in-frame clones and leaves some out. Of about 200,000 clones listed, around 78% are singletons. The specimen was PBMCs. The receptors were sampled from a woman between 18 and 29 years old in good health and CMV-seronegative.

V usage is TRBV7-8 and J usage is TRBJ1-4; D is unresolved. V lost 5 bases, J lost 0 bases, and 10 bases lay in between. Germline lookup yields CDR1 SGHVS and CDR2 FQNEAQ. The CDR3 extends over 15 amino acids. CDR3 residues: CASSLHRATNEKLFF. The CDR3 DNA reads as TGTGCCAGCAGCCTTCACAGAGCAACTAATGAAAAACTGTTTTTT.

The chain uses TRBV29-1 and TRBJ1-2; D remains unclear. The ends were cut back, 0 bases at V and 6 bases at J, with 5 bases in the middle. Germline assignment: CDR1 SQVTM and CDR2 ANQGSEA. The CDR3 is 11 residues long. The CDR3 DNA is TGCAGCGTTGAAGACCGCCATGGCTACACCTTC. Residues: CSVEDRHGYTF.

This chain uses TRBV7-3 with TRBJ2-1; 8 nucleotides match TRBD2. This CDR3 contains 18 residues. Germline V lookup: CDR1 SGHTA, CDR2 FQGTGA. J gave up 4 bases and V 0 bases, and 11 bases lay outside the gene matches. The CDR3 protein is CASSLTPGRGGGYNEQFF. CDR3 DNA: TGTGCCAGCAGCTTAACCCCCGGGAGGGGAGGGGGGTACAATGAGCAGTTCTTC.

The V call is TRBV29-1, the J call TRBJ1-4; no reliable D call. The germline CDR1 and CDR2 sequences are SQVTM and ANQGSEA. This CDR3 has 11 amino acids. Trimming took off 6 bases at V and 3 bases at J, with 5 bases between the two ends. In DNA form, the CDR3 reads TGCAGCGTAAAGGCTAATGAAAAACTGTTTTTT. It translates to CSVKANEKLFF.

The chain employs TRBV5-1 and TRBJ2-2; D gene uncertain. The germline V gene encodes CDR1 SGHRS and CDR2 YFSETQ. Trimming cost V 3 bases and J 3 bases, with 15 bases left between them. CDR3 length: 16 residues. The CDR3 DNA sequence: TGCGCCAGCAGCTCCGGCTGGACCATGTACACCGGGGAGCTGTTTTTT. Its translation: CASSSGWTMYTGELFF.

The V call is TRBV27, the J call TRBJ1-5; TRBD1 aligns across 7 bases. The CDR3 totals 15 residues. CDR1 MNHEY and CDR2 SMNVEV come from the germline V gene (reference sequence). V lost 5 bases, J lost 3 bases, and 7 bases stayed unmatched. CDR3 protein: CASSRTGPTNQPQHF. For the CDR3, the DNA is TGTGCCAGCAGTCGGACAGGTCCCACCAATCAGCCCCAGCATTTT.

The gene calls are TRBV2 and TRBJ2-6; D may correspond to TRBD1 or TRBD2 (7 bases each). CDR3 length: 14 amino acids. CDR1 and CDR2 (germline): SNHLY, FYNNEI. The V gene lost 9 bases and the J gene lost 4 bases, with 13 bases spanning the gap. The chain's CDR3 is CASGRGQGANVLTF. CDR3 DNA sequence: TGTGCCAGTGGGAGGGGACAGGGGGCCAACGTCCTGACTTTC.

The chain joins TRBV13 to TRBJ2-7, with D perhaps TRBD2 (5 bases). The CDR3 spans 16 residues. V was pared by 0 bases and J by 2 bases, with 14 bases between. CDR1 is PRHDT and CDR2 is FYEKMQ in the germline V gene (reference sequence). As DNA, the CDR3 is TGTGCCAGCAGCTTAGGCGGTGGCGGGTTAACCTACGAGCAGTACTTC. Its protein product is CASSLGGGGLTYEQYF.

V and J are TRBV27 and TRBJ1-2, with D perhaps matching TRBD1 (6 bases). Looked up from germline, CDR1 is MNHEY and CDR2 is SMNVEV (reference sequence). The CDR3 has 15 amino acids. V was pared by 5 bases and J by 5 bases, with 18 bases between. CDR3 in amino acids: CASSKGQGFQYGYTF. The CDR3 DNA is TGTGCCAGCAGTAAAGGCCAGGGGTTTCAATATGGCTACACCTTC.

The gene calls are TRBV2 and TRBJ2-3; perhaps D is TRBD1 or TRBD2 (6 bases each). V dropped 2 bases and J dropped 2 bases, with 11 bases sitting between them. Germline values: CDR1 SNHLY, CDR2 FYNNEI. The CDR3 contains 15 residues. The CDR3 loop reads CASSEPGAHTDTQYF. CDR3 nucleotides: TGTGCCAGCAGTGAACCGGGGGCCCACACAGATACGCAGTATTTT. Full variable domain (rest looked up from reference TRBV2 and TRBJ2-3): EPEVTQTPSHQVTQMGQEVILRCVPISNHLYFYWYRQILGQKVEFLVSFYNNEISEKSEIFDDQFSVERPDGSNFTLKIRSTKLEDSAMYFCASSEPGAHTDTQYFGPGTRLTVL.

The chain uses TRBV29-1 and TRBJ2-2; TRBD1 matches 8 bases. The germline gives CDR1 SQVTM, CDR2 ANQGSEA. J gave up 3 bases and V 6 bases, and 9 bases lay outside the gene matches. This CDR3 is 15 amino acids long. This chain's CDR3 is CSVLGTGLYTGELFF. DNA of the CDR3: TGCAGCGTCCTTGGGACAGGACTCTACACCGGGGAGCTGTTTTTT.

CDR3 region: CASSSSPGRAQETQYF. CDR3 in DNA: TGTGCCAGCAGCTCCTCCCCGGGCAGGGCCCAAGAGACCCAGTACTTC. The gene calls are TRBV5-4 and TRBJ2-5; D is possibly TRBD1 (5 bases). The CDR3 is made up of 16 amino acids. V was clipped by 3 bases and J by 1 base, with 16 bases between them. Germline V CDR1 and CDR2: SGHNT, YYREEE (reference sequence).

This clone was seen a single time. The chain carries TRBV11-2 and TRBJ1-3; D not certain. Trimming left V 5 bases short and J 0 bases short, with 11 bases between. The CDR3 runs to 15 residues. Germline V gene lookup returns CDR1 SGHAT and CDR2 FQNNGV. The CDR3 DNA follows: TGTGCCAGCAGCCTTCATCCGACCTCTGGAAACACCATATATTTT. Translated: CASSLHPTSGNTIYF.

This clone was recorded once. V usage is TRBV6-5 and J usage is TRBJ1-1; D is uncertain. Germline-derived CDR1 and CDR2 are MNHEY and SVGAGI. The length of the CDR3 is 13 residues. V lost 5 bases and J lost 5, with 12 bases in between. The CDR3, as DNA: TGTGCCAGCAGTCCAGCGGGTTTGACTGAAGCTTTCTTT. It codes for CASSPAGLTEAFF.

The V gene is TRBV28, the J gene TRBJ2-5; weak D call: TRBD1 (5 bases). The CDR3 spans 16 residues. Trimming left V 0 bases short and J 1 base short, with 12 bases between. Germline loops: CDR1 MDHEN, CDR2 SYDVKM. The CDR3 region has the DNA TGTGCCAGCAGTTTATGGAGAACAGGAGTCCAAGAGACCCAGTACTTC. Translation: CASSLWRTGVQETQYF.

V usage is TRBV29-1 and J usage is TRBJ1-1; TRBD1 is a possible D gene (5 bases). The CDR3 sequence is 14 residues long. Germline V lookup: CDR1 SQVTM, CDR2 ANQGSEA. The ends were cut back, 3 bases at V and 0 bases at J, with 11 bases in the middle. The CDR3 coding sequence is TGCAGCGTTGAGGGGGGGGAGCTGAACACTGAAGCTTTCTTT. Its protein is CSVEGGELNTEAFF.

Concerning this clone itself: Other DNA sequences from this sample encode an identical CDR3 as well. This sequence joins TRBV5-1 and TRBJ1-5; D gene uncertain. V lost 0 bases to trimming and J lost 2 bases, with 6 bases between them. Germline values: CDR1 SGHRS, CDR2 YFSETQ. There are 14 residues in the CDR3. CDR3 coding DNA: TGCGCCAGCAGCTTGGGCGGGGGCAATCAGCCCCAGCATTTT. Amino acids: CASSLGGGNQPQHF.